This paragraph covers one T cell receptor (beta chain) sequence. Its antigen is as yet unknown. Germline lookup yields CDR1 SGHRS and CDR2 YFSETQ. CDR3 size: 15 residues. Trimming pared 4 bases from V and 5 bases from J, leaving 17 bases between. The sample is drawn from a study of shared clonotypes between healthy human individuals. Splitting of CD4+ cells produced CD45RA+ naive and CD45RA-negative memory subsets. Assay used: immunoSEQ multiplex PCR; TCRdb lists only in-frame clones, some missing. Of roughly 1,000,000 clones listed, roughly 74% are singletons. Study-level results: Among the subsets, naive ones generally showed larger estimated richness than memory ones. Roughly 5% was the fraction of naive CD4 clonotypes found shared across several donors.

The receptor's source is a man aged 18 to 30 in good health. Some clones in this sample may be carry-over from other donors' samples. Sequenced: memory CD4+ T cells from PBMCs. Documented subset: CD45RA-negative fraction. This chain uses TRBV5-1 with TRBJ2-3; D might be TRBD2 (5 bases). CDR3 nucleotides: TGCGCCAGCAGCCGGGAATACAGTAAGGGAGATACGCAGTATTTT. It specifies CASSREYSKGDTQYF. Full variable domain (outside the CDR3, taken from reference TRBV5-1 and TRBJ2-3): KAGVTQTPRYLIKTRGQQVTLSCSPISGHRSVSWYQQTPGQGLQFLFEYFSETQRNKGNFPGRFSGRQFSNSRSEMNVSTLELGDSALYLCASSREYSKGDTQYFGPGTRLTVL.